The rows below give T cell receptor beta chains drawn from one sample of a study of blood T cell repertoires in COVID-19. The assay was immunoSEQ multiplex PCR, and TCRdb's table has in-frame clones only and misses some. Of 97,000 or so clones in the sample, roughly 82% are singletons; the top ten hold approximately 11%. Sequenced sample: peripheral blood. The receptors were sampled from a man in his 70s with active or convalescent COVID-19. CDR3s include the opening cysteine and the closing phenylalanine or tryptophan. A D gene is named only where the DNA matches it firmly. The listing skips clone size in some rows; elsewhere it reads once, few, many or a size class.

d_gene,v_gene,abundance,j_gene,CDR3aa,CDR3nt
-,TRBV7-2,-,TRBJ2-7,CASSLVAFSSYEQYF,TGTGCCAGCAGCTTAGTTGCGTTCTCCTCCTACGAGCAGTACTTC
-,TRBV7-9,-,TRBJ1-2,CASSFSTGGYTF,TGTGCCAGCAGCTTCTCCACAGGCGGCTACACCTTC
-,TRBV7-2,-,TRBJ2-6,CASSRAASGANVLTF,TGTGCCAGCAGCCGTGCAGCGTCTGGGGCCAACGTCCTGACTTTC
-,TRBV4-1,-,TRBJ2-4,CASSQDLDSKNIQYF,TGCGCCAGCAGCCAAGATCTGGACAGTAAAAACATTCAGTACTTC
TRBD1,TRBV9,-,TRBJ2-7,CASSPQGGSHYEQYF,TGTGCCAGCAGCCCACAGGGGGGATCACACTACGAGCAGTACTTC
TRBD2,TRBV9,-,TRBJ2-2,CASSVELAGGLGELFF,TGTGCCAGCAGCGTAGAACTAGCGGGGGGCCTCGGGGAGCTGTTTTTT
TRBD1,TRBV15,-,TRBJ1-4,CATTDRASTNEKLFF,TGTGCCACCACCGACAGGGCTTCAACTAATGAAAAACTGTTTTTT
-,TRBV6-5,-,TRBJ1-1,CASSDPRNLNTEAFF,TGTGCCAGCAGCGACCCCAGGAATTTGAACACTGAAGCTTTCTTT
TRBD2,TRBV10-1,-,TRBJ2-1,CASSVLAGGEQFF,TGCGCCAGCAGTGTTTTAGCGGGGGGTGAGCAGTTCTTC
TRBD1,TRBV6-2/TRBV6-3,once,TRBJ2-7,CASSQLRDRTYEQYF,TGTGCCAGCAGTCAACTCCGGGACAGAACCTACGAGCAGTACTTC
-,TRBV9,-,TRBJ2-7,CASSVGAGAYEQYF,TGTGCCAGCAGCGTAGGGGCAGGGGCCTACGAGCAGTACTTC
TRBD1,TRBV2,-,TRBJ1-6,CASRATGVSNSPLHF,TGTGCCAGCAGAGCGACAGGGGTTAGTAATTCACCCCTCCACTTT
-,TRBV3-1/TRBV3-2,-,TRBJ1-2,CASSQVTSGTGYTF,TGTGCCAGCAGCCAAGTTACTTCAGGCACTGGCTACACCTTC
TRBD1,TRBV19,-,TRBJ1-2,CASSHWGGQGRNYGYTF,TGTGCCAGTAGTCACTGGGGCGGACAGGGACGAAACTATGGCTACACCTTC
TRBD2,TRBV24-1,-,TRBJ2-1,CATSAATSGGYEQFF,TGTGCCACCAGTGCGGCGACTAGCGGGGGCTATGAGCAGTTCTTC
-,TRBV7-3,-,TRBJ2-3,CASSLQDFDTQYF,TGTGCCAGCAGCCTGCAGGATTTTGATACGCAGTATTTT
-,TRBV2,-,TRBJ1-1,CASSDRASAEAFF,TGTGCCAGCAGTGACAGGGCCTCAGCTGAAGCTTTCTTT
TRBD1,TRBV4-3,-,TRBJ1-4,CASSQDAGGEKLFF,TGCGCCAGCAGCCAAGATGCAGGGGGTGAAAAACTGTTTTTT
-,TRBV10-1,few,TRBJ2-3,CASSGAGDTQYF,TGCGCCAGCAGTGGGGCAGGGGATACGCAGTATTTT
TRBD1,TRBV25-1,-,TRBJ1-5,CASSEGDRGYNQPQHF,TGTGCCAGCAGTGAAGGGGACAGGGGGTACAATCAGCCCCAGCATTTT
TRBD1,TRBV6-5,-,TRBJ1-6,CASRGTVNSPLHF,TGTGCCAGCAGGGGGACAGTCAATTCACCCCTCCACTTT
-,TRBV12-5,-,TRBJ2-7,CASGLDPGLYEQYF,TGTGCTAGTGGTCTGGACCCGGGTCTCTACGAGCAGTACTTC
-,TRBV11-3,-,TRBJ2-1,CASSPSGGRRNNEQFF,TGTGCCAGCAGCCCCTCCGGGGGGCGACGAAACAATGAGCAGTTCTTC
TRBD1,TRBV10-1,few,TRBJ2-2,CASRPGTGVAGELFF,TGCGCCAGCAGACCCGGGACAGGGGTGGCCGGGGAGCTGTTTTTT
-,TRBV7-8,-,TRBJ2-3,CASRVTGLDTQYF,TGTGCCAGCAGAGTCACAGGGCTGGATACGCAGTATTTT
TRBD1,TRBV10-1,-,TRBJ1-5,CASRPPGTGLNQPQHF,TGCGCCAGCAGGCCCCCTGGGACAGGACTCAATCAGCCCCAGCATTTT
-,TRBV7-6,-,TRBJ1-2,CASSPRAGQHSYGYTF,TGTGCCAGCAGCCCCCGCGCCGGACAGCATAGCTATGGCTACACCTTC
TRBD1,TRBV28,-,TRBJ2-2,CASSWDRGIGELFF,TGTGCCAGCAGTTGGGACAGAGGGATCGGGGAGCTGTTTTTT
-,TRBV7-2,-,TRBJ1-6,CASSLFATQDSPLHF,TGTGCCAGCAGCTTATTCGCGACTCAAGATTCACCCCTCCACTTT
-,TRBV29-1,-,TRBJ1-3,CSVDPTGSGNTIYF,TGCAGCGTTGACCCGACAGGCTCTGGAAACACCATATATTTT
TRBD2,TRBV6-5,-,TRBJ2-7,CASSWGGEQYF,TGTGCCAGCAGTTGGGGGGGCGAGCAGTACTTC
-,TRBV7-2,-,TRBJ2-7,CASNRDNHYEQYF,TGTGCCAGTAACCGGGACAACCACTACGAGCAGTACTTC
-,TRBV11-3,-,TRBJ2-1,CASSLGPSRPEQFF,TGTGCCAGCAGCTTAGGGCCCAGCAGGCCTGAGCAGTTCTTC
-,TRBV6-5,-,TRBJ1-1,CASTKGGYTEAFF,TGTGCCAGCACCAAAGGGGGATACACTGAAGCTTTCTTT
TRBD2,TRBV2,-,TRBJ2-1,CASSPLAGRDLYNEQFF,TGTGCCAGCAGTCCGTTAGCGGGCCGCGACCTATACAATGAGCAGTTCTTC
-,TRBV29-1,-,TRBJ1-1,CSVEKPTGNTEAFF,TGCAGCGTTGAAAAGCCGACAGGGAACACTGAAGCTTTCTTT
-,TRBV19,few,TRBJ1-1,CASSIGPARGTEAFF,TGTGCCAGTAGTATAGGCCCCGCGCGGGGTACTGAAGCTTTCTTT
-,TRBV30,-,TRBJ2-2,CASFRVLNTGELFF,TGTGCCTCCTTCCGGGTACTGAACACCGGGGAGCTGTTTTTT
TRBD2,TRBV9,-,TRBJ2-7,CASSVGSGGASYEQYF,TGTGCCAGCAGCGTAGGAAGCGGGGGGGCCTCGTACGAGCAGTACTTC
-,TRBV18,few,TRBJ2-2,CASSPLPGVVTGELFF,TGTGCCAGCTCACCACTTCCAGGGGTAGTCACCGGGGAGCTGTTTTTT